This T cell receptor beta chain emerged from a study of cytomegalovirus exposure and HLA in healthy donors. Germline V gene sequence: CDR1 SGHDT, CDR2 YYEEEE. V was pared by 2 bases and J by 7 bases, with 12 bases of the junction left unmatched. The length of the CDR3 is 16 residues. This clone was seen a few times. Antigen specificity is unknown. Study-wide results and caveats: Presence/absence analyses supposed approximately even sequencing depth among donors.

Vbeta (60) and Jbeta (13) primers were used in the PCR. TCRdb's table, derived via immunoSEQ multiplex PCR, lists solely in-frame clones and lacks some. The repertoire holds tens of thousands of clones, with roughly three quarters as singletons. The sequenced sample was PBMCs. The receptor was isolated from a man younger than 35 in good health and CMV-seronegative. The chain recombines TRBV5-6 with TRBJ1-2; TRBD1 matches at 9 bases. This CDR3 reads CASSFPQTGGPGGYTF. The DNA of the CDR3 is TGTGCCAGCAGCTTCCCTCAGACAGGGGGTCCTGGTGGCTACACCTTC.